This T cell receptor beta chain was recorded in a study of cytomegalovirus exposure and HLA in healthy donors. About this clone: Its antigen is unknown.

This CDR3 spans 15 amino acids. Germline V lookup: CDR1 MRHNA, CDR2 SNTAGT. The V end lost 3 bases, the J end lost 0 bases, and 9 bases lay between the germline ends. The study, taken as a whole, reports: Cytomegalovirus status was reportedly diagnosed by the classifier with high sensitivity and specificity. The study labeled 180 or so TCR beta chains cytomegalovirus-associated. Reports state that TCR beta sequences accurately predicted most subjects' HLA-A and HLA-B alleles. Later work associated over 15,000 TCR beta sequences with HLA alleles at 0.05 false discovery rate.

Amplification used 60 Vbeta primers and 13 Jbeta primers. TCRdb keeps only in-frame clones here, not all; method: immunoSEQ multiplex PCR. This table has roughly 160,000 clones, 85% appearing once. The clonotype was recovered from a boy between 2 and 10 years old in good health and CMV-seronegative. Sequencing was done on a sample of PBMCs. The chain carries TRBV6-4 and TRBJ2-1, with TRBD1 as a possible D gene (5 bases). The CDR3 here is CASSEDTYSYNEQFF. The DNA for the CDR3 is TGTGCCAGCAGTGAGGACACGTACTCCTACAATGAGCAGTTCTTC.